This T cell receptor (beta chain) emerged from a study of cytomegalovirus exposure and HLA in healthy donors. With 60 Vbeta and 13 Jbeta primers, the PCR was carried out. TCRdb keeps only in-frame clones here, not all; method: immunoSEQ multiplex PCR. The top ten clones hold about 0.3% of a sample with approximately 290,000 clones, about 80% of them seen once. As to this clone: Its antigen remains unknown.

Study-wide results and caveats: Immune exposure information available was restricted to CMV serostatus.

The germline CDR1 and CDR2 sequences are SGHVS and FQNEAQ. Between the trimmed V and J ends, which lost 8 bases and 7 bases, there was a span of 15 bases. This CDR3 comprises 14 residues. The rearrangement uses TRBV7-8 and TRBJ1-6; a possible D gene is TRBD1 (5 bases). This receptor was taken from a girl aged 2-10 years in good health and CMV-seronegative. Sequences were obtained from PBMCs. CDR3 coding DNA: TGTGCCAGCGCGGTCAGGACAACGAATTCACCCCTCCACTTT. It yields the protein CASAVRTTNSPLHF.